This TCR beta chain was found in a study of blood T cell repertoires in COVID-19. Looking at the study overall: Samples came from the United States, Italy and Spain, spanning acute and convalescent COVID-19. T cells, B-cell-depleted T cells, or PBMCs provided the cDNA or gDNA that served as material.

This CDR3 has 12 amino acids. Germline CDR1 and CDR2: MNHNS and SASEGT. Trimming removed 3 bases at V and 4 bases at J, with 6 bases between. In the source study's methods: Counts of nucleated cells, estimated from reference gene primer amplification, were obtained. Clones were read by immunoSEQ multiplex PCR, and TCRdb kept only the in-frame ones, dropping some. The V and J calls and clone size are taken from that table; D and trimming were inferred from the DNA. The data hold some 250,000 clones, with approximately 90% observed a single time. The sample comprised peripheral blood. The receptor's source is a man aged 55 to 70 who had recovered from COVID-19. This chain links TRBV6-1 with TRBJ1-2; D is uncertain. The CDR3 region has the DNA TGTGCCAGCAGTGATTCGGGCTATGGCTACACCTTC. It codes for CASSDSGYGYTF.